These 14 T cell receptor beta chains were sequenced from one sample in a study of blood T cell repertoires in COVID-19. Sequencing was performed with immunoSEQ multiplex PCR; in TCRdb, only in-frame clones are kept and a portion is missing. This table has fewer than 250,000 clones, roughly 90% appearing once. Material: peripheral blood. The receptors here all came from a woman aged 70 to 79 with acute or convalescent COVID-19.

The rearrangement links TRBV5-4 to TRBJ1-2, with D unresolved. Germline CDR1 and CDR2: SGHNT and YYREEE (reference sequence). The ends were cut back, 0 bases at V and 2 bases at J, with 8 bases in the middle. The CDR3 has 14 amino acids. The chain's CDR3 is CASSLELFNYGYTF. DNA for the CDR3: TGTGCCAGCAGCTTGGAGCTTTTCAACTATGGCTACACCTTC.

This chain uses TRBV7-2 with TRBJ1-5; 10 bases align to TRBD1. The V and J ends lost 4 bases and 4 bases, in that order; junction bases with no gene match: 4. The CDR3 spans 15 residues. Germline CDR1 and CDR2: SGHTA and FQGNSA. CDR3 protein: CASSSGQGYNQPQHF. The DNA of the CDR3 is TGTGCCAGCAGCTCGGGACAGGGGTATAATCAGCCCCAGCATTTT.

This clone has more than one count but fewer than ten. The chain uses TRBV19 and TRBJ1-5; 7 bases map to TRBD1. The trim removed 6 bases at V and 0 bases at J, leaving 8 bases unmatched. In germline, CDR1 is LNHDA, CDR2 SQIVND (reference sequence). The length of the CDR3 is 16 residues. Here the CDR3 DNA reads TGTGCCAGTAGCCGGGGACAGTCCAATAGCAATCAGCCCCAGCATTTT. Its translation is CASSRGQSNSNQPQHF.

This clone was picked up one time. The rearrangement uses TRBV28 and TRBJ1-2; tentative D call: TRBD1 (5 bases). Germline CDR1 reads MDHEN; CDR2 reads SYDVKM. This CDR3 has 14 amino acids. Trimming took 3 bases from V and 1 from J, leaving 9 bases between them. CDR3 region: CASSLSDSNYGYTF. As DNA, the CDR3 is TGTGCCAGCAGTTTGAGTGACAGTAACTATGGCTACACCTTC.

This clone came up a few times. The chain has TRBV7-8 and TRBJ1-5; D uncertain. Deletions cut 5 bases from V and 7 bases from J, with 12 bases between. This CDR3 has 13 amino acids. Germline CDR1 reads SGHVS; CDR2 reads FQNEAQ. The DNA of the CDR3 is TGTGCCAGCAGCCTACGTCTAGACCAGCCCCAGCATTTT. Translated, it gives CASSLRLDQPQHF.

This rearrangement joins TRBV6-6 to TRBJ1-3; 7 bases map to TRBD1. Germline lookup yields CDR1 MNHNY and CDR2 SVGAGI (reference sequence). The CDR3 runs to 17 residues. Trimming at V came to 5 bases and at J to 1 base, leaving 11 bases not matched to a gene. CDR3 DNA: TGTGCCAGCAGTCTTAGGGGGCAATGGGCTTCTGGAAACACCATATATTTT. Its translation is CASSLRGQWASGNTIYF.

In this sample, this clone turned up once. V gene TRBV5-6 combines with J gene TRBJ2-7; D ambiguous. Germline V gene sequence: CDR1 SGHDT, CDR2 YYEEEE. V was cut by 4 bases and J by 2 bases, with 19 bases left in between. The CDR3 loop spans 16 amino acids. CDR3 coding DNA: TGTGCCAGCAGCACCTCCGGCGGCCGGCCCGCCTACGAGCAGTACTTC. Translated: CASSTSGGRPAYEQYF.

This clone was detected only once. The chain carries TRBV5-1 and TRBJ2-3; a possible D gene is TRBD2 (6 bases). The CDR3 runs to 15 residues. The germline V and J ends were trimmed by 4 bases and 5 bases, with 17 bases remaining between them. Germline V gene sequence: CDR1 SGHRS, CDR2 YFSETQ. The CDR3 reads CASSPGTFLLDTQYF. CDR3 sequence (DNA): TGCGCCAGCAGCCCCGGGACTTTCCTCCTAGATACGCAGTATTTT.

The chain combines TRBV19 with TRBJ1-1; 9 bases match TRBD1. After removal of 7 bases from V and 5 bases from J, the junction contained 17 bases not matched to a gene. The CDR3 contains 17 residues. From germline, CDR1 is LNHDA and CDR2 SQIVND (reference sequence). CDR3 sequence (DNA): TGTGCCAGTACCCCCGGGACAGGGACCTTCGTTACAACTGAAGCTTTCTTT. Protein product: CASTPGTGTFVTTEAFF. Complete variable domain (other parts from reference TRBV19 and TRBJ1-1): DGGITQSPKYLFRKEGQNVTLSCEQNLNHDAMYWYRQDPGQGLRLIYYSQIVNDFQKGDIAEGYSVSREKKESFPLTVTSAQKNPTAFYLCASTPGTGTFVTTEAFFGQGTRLTVV.

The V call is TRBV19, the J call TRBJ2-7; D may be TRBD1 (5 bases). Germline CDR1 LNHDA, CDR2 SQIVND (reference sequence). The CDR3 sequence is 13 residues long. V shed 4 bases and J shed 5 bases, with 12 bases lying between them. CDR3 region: CASSTTAVNEQYF. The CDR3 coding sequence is TGTGCCAGTAGTACGACAGCCGTGAACGAGCAGTACTTC.

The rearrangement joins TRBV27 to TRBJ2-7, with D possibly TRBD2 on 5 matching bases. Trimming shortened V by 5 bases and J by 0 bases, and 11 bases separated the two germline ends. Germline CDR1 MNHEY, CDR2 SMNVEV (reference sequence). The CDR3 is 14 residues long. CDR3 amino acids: CASSRSRDSYEQYF. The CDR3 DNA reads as TGTGCCAGCAGTAGGTCCCGGGACTCCTACGAGCAGTACTTC.

The CDR3 nucleotides are TGCGCCAGCAGTCCGGGGGGGGAGAACCTGCAGCCCCAGCATTTT. Translation gives CASSPGGENLQPQHF. The rearrangement uses TRBV4-1 and TRBJ1-5, with D possibly TRBD1 on 5 matching bases. V gave up 6 bases and J gave up 7 bases, with 19 bases separating them. The CDR3 runs 15 residues. Per the germline V gene, CDR1 is MGHRA and CDR2 is YSYEKL.

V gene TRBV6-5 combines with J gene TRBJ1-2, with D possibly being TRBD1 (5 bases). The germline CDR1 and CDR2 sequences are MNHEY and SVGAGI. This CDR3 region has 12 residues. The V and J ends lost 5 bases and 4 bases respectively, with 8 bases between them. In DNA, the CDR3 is TGTGCCAGCAGTACAGGAACCTATGGCTACACCTTC. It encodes CASSTGTYGYTF.

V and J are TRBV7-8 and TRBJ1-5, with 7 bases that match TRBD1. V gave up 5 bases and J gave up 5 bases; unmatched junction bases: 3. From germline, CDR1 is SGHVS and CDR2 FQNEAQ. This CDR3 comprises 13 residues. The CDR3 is CASSPGQYQPQHF. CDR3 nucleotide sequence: TGTGCCAGCAGCCCGGGACAGTATCAGCCCCAGCATTTT.